This T cell receptor (beta chain) was captured in a study of T cells in Graves' hyperthyroidism and ophthalmopathy. Newly diagnosed hyperthyroidism, duration under 2 months, in patients aged 18 to 65. Uncontrolled infection, other autoimmune disease, pregnancy or lactation disqualified patients from enrolment. Fresh peripheral blood, 10 ml, was the source of the PBMCs. TCR beta CDR3 sequences were amplified from RNA transcripts. HTBI primers drove first-round RT-PCR of the TCR CDR3. Via MiXCR, TCRdb re-called the multiplex PCR reads, giving one row per CDR3 protein. The sample gives some 560,000 distinct CDR3 sequences, approximately 14% of which show up once; approximately 7% is in the top ten. V shed 0 bases and J shed 3 bases, with 7 bases lying between them. The CDR3 loop spans 13 amino acids. CDR1 is SGHRS and CDR2 is YFSETQ in the germline V gene. At least ten counts were recorded for this clonotype. Its cognate antigen is unknown.

General study findings and limits: In blood, most of the thyroid clonotypes expanded above 0.001 were also present.

The specimen was blood. The receptor comes from a woman in her thirties with Graves' hyperthyroidism. The genes are TRBV5-1 and TRBJ2-7; unclear D gene. CDR3 nucleotides: TGCGCCAGCAGCTTGGGGGATATCTACGAGCAGTACTTC. As protein: CASSLGDIYEQYF.